In this sample, the clone carrying this T cell receptor beta chain turned up once. Data came from immunoSEQ multiplex PCR; TCRdb stores just in-frame clones and leaves some out. This table has around 100,000 clones, roughly nine tenths appearing once. The data derive from a study of control samples from healthy donors and cancer patients. V shed 6 bases and J shed 2 bases, with 4 bases lying between them. This CDR3 contains 11 residues. This TCR was sampled from a woman aged 18 to 35 in good health. The specimen sequenced was blood. This chain joins TRBV12-3 or TRBV12-4 and TRBJ1-1; D gene uncertain. In nucleotides, the CDR3 is TGTGCCAGCAGCCCAAACACTGAAGCTTTCTTT. It translates to CASSPNTEAFF.